The rows below give T cell receptor beta chains drawn from one sample of a study of PD-L1 blockade in urothelial cancer. Measured with immunoSEQ multiplex PCR; TCRdb has only the in-frame clones, and not every one. Found here are about 16,000 clones, about 88% of them singletons; the top ten hold about an eighth. Source: PBMCs, taken around atezolizumab (anti-PD-L1) treatment. The receptors originated from a man between 70 and 80 years old with urothelial cancer. The conserved cysteine and the conserved F or W are not part of the CDR3 here. The D gene is left open where the match is weak. Clone sizes are given selectively: once, few, many, or a class where the clone is expanded.

len: 9
abundance: -
d_gene: -
j_gene: TRBJ2-2
v_gene: TRBV20-1
CDR3aa: SASLSGELF

len: 11
abundance: -
d_gene: TRBD1
j_gene: TRBJ1-2
v_gene: TRBV5-1
CDR3aa: ASSQGQRYGYT

len: 12
abundance: once
d_gene: -
j_gene: TRBJ2-7
v_gene: TRBV9
CDR3aa: ASSVLSGPYEQY

len: 14
abundance: -
d_gene: -
j_gene: TRBJ2-5
v_gene: TRBV5-1
CDR3aa: ASSPNTGQGSETQY

len: 11
abundance: -
d_gene: -
j_gene: TRBJ1-2
v_gene: TRBV28
CDR3aa: ASSPGSGYGYT

len: 15
abundance: -
d_gene: -
j_gene: TRBJ1-1
v_gene: TRBV25-1
CDR3aa: ASSATLPEPRNTEAF

len: 12
abundance: -
d_gene: -
j_gene: TRBJ2-3
v_gene: TRBV5-1
CDR3aa: ASSFGRHTDTQY

len: 13
abundance: -
d_gene: -
j_gene: TRBJ2-1
v_gene: TRBV6-5
CDR3aa: ASSSWSYPYNEQF

len: 13
abundance: -
d_gene: TRBD1
j_gene: TRBJ2-7
v_gene: TRBV6-5
CDR3aa: ASRPGTGGSYEQY

len: 12
abundance: -
d_gene: -
j_gene: TRBJ2-4
v_gene: TRBV21-1
CDR3aa: ASSKGGDRNIQY

len: 11
abundance: -
d_gene: -
j_gene: TRBJ2-7
v_gene: TRBV5-8
CDR3aa: ASSLEGNYEQY

len: 14
abundance: -
d_gene: -
j_gene: TRBJ2-7
v_gene: TRBV6-1
CDR3aa: ASSEASPASYYEQY

len: 13
abundance: -
d_gene: -
j_gene: TRBJ2-1
v_gene: TRBV7-8
CDR3aa: ASSLSSSSYNEQF

len: 14
abundance: -
d_gene: -
j_gene: TRBJ1-3
v_gene: TRBV7-6
CDR3aa: ASSLGDTFSGNTIY

len: 13
abundance: once
d_gene: -
j_gene: TRBJ1-1
v_gene: TRBV12-5
CDR3aa: ASGLVMAGNTEAF

len: 14
abundance: -
d_gene: TRBD2
j_gene: TRBJ2-3
v_gene: TRBV9
CDR3aa: ASSFIGTSGVDTQY

len: 14
abundance: -
d_gene: TRBD1
j_gene: TRBJ2-2
v_gene: TRBV4-1
CDR3aa: ASSQDRDRGSGELF

len: 12
abundance: -
d_gene: -
j_gene: TRBJ1-2
v_gene: TRBV30
CDR3aa: AWSVHRQGSSYT

len: 14
abundance: -
d_gene: -
j_gene: TRBJ2-5
v_gene: TRBV7-2
CDR3aa: ASSQTGPTLVETQY

len: 14
abundance: -
d_gene: -
j_gene: TRBJ1-1
v_gene: TRBV19
CDR3aa: ASNLAGVALNTEAF

len: 14
abundance: -
d_gene: -
j_gene: TRBJ1-2
v_gene: TRBV7-9
CDR3aa: ASSKMGAGDDYGYT

len: 13
abundance: -
d_gene: TRBD1
j_gene: TRBJ1-2
v_gene: TRBV28
CDR3aa: ASSSAGQGHYGYT

len: 14
abundance: -
d_gene: TRBD1
j_gene: TRBJ1-2
v_gene: TRBV4-2
CDR3aa: ASSLGGTGGEYGYT

len: 13
abundance: -
d_gene: -
j_gene: TRBJ2-7
v_gene: TRBV11-1
CDR3aa: ASSLTDYSPYEQY

len: 16
abundance: -
d_gene: -
j_gene: TRBJ2-7
v_gene: TRBV12-2
CDR3aa: ASRPPSQPGQGTYEQY

len: 15
abundance: -
d_gene: -
j_gene: TRBJ1-3
v_gene: TRBV18
CDR3aa: ASSHNRDSPSGNTIY

len: 16
abundance: -
d_gene: TRBD2
j_gene: TRBJ2-3
v_gene: TRBV7-9
CDR3aa: ASSRRGGLSMGTDTQY

len: 12
abundance: once
d_gene: -
j_gene: TRBJ2-3
v_gene: TRBV5-1
CDR3aa: ASSLAAATDTQY

len: 16
abundance: -
d_gene: TRBD2
j_gene: TRBJ2-1
v_gene: TRBV13
CDR3aa: ASSLPPMAGGPANEQF

len: 17
abundance: once
d_gene: TRBD1
j_gene: TRBJ1-2
v_gene: TRBV5-6
CDR3aa: ASSLVIPGQEDSNYGYT

len: 10
abundance: -
d_gene: -
j_gene: TRBJ1-5
v_gene: TRBV27
CDR3aa: ASSSQGKSQH

len: 12
abundance: -
d_gene: -
j_gene: TRBJ2-1
v_gene: TRBV5-1
CDR3aa: ASIADYFPAEQF

len: 10
abundance: -
d_gene: -
j_gene: TRBJ1-6
v_gene: TRBV28
CDR3aa: ASSLSNSPLH

len: 13
abundance: -
d_gene: -
j_gene: TRBJ2-1
v_gene: TRBV25-1
CDR3aa: ASSEWGTSRNEQF

len: 13
abundance: -
d_gene: TRBD2
j_gene: TRBJ2-3
v_gene: TRBV9
CDR3aa: ASGGTSGGADTQY

len: 13
abundance: -
d_gene: TRBD1
j_gene: TRBJ1-2
v_gene: TRBV4-1
CDR3aa: ASSQDRTGLYGYT

len: 14
abundance: few
d_gene: TRBD2
j_gene: TRBJ2-5
v_gene: TRBV5-4
CDR3aa: ASSFPSGGAGETQY

len: 13
abundance: -
d_gene: TRBD1
j_gene: TRBJ1-5
v_gene: TRBV19
CDR3aa: ASEGRDRGNQPQH

len: 12
abundance: few
d_gene: TRBD1
j_gene: TRBJ1-1
v_gene: TRBV2
CDR3aa: ANSWDSLNTEAF

len: 11
abundance: -
d_gene: -
j_gene: TRBJ1-5
v_gene: TRBV7-9
CDR3aa: ASSSGAYQPQH

len: 13
abundance: -
d_gene: -
j_gene: TRBJ2-1
v_gene: TRBV5-1
CDR3aa: ASSLVPGSYNEQF

len: 12
abundance: -
d_gene: TRBD1
j_gene: TRBJ1-1
v_gene: TRBV19
CDR3aa: ASKGQGAAAEAF

len: 13
abundance: -
d_gene: TRBD1
j_gene: TRBJ2-1
v_gene: TRBV7-9
CDR3aa: ASSITGTGVNEQF

len: 14
abundance: -
d_gene: TRBD2
j_gene: TRBJ2-5
v_gene: TRBV30
CDR3aa: AWSGGSGGAGETQY

len: 12
abundance: few
d_gene: TRBD1
j_gene: TRBJ1-4
v_gene: TRBV2
CDR3aa: ASKLRGTDEKLF

len: 11
abundance: -
d_gene: -
j_gene: TRBJ1-1
v_gene: TRBV5-8
CDR3aa: ASSLDRTLGAF

len: 13
abundance: -
d_gene: TRBD2
j_gene: TRBJ2-3
v_gene: TRBV7-9
CDR3aa: ASIPGLAGTDTQY

len: 13
abundance: -
d_gene: TRBD1
j_gene: TRBJ2-2
v_gene: TRBV11-3
CDR3aa: ASSLDGQGTGELF